The entry below describes one T cell receptor beta chain. This receptor's antigen is unknown. No clone much larger than this one lies a single base away; base qualities are absent. CDR1 and CDR2 were assigned from the germline V gene (reference sequence) as LNHDA and SQIVND. The CDR3 measures 16 amino acids from cysteine to phenylalanine. The CDR3 DNA has 48 bases and is translated from base 1. Germline trimming amounts to 3 bases on V and 3 bases on J, with 4 as the count of junction bases outside the gene matches. The CDR3 regions of human TCRbeta chains were subjected to immunosequencing. The source study handled its data this way. TCRs in the repertoires were matched against a reference library of SARS-CoV-2-specific TCRs that had been generated with the MIRA antigen-specificity platform. Breadth was defined as the fraction of unique TCRs that were SARS-CoV-2-associated, and depth was defined as the fraction of total T cells that were SARS-CoV-2-associated. Each spike-specific TCR was assigned to its reactive spike region and to a CD4 or CD8 class using the MIRA data. Log10-transformed breadth and depth values were compared by one-way ANOVA with Sidak's multiple comparisons tests. TCRdb re-hosts the immuneACCESS table, in-frame sequences only. Its copies lack some clones; in the studies checked, an unresolved V gene accounts for under half of them, and the cause for the rest is not known. The DNA gave D and trimming, while V, J and clone size come from that table. The sample yields 130,000 or so clones; 92% were counted once. The ten most abundant clones make up less than 2% of the sample.

Explained via the paper, the time point label denotes: baseline before first vaccination. The vaccinee samples were drawn from two UK trials, COV001 and COV002, one of which was a single-blind randomized controlled phase 2/3 trial testing AZD1222 (ChAdOx1 nCoV-19) in healthy adults. Trial participant PBMC samples were collected at day 0 and day 28 after the second dose for TCRbeta chain sequencing. The data were obtained in a study of T cell responses to AZD1222 COVID-19 vaccine (dated by TCRdb to the early 2020s). Regarding the research as a whole: Because spike-specific TCR depth and breadth did not differ between the two schedules, AZD1222 recipients who got a second dose at roughly 4 weeks were pooled with those who got a second dose at roughly 12 weeks. A total of just over 230 trial participants underwent TCR sequencing, of whom 207 had received two doses of AZD1222 and around 25 had received two doses of the MenACWY control vaccine. Enrollment into the trials was organized by age into subgroups of 18-55, 56-69 and 70-plus years, and those subgroups contained roughly 150, 30 and 60 TCR-sequenced participants, respectively. Broader findings and caveats from the paper: Spike-specific TCR breadth and depth rose significantly after two AZD1222 doses compared with day 0 and with MenACWY recipients. The vaccine-associated CD4 TCRs covered the entire spike protein, and the dominant responses fell in regions 160-218 and 743-854. Only six AZD1222 recipients were SARS-CoV-2 seropositive at baseline, limiting conclusions about previously exposed vaccinees. Participants were mostly white British and included more females than males, and it was suggested by the authors that clonal diversity may have been underestimated. The 56-69-year group was small, and its depth increase did not reach significance, likely because of low power. Because no samples from the day 14 peak response were available, repertoires could be characterized only after the peak T cell response. Reportedly, close to half of the unique spike-specific TCRs recognized epitopes lying outside the regions that are mutated in the B.1.351 and B.1.1.7 variants.

The origin of this receptor is an adult in good health. The sequence joins TRBV19 to TRBJ2-3; TRBD2 lines up with 12 middle nucleotides. The source was peripheral blood, collected on day 0 of AZD1222 vaccination. The DNA sequence is TGTGCCAGTAGTATTCCCCTAGCGGGGGGGACAGATACGCAGTATTTT. Protein translation: CASSIPLAGGTDTQYF.